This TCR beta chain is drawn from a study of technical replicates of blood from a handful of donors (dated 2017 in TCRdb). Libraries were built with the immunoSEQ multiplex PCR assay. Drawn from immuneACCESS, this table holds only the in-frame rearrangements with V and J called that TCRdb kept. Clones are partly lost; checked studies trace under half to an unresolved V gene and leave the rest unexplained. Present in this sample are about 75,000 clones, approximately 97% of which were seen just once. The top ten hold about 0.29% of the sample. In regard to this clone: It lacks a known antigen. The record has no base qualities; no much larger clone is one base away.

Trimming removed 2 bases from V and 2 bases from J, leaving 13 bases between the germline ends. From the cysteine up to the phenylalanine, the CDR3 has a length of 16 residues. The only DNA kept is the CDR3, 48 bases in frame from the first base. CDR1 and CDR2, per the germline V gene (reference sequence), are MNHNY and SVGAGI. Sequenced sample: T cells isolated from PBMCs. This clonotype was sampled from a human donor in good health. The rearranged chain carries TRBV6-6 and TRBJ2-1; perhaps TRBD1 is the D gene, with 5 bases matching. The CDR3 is CASSYDSRNPYNEQFF. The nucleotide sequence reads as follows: TGTGCCAGCAGTTACGACAGCCGAAATCCCTACAATGAGCAGTTCTTC.